These 4 T cell receptor beta chains were sequenced from one sample in a study of T cell responses to AZD1222 COVID-19 vaccine (dated by TCRdb to the early 2020s). This specimen's time point label, interpreted: about 28 days (+/-7) after the second vaccine dose. Libraries were constructed by the immunoSEQ multiplex PCR assay. TCRdb limited this immuneACCESS table to in-frame rearrangements with V and J called. A share of clones is missing; checked studies link under half to unresolved V genes, and the rest is unexplained. For this sample the table gives tens of thousands of clones, of which 89% were detected only once. Jointly, the top ten make up around 9.3% of the sample. Sequenced here: peripheral blood, sampled 28 days after the second AZD1222 dose. The origin of the receptors is an adult who received the AZD1222 COVID-19 vaccine.

This chain connects TRBV29-1 to TRBJ1-2, with a weak D call TRBD1 (6 bases). This CDR3 is built from 14 residues. V lost 3 bases, J lost 5 bases, and 16 bases lay in between. CDR1 and CDR2 from the germline V gene are SQVTM and ANQGSEA. The CDR3 coding sequence is TGCAGCGTTGATCGGGGGGCGCAATTTTATGGCTACACCTTC. Translation gives CSVDRGAQFYGYTF. Combining the CDR3 with reference TRBV29-1 and TRBJ1-2 gives the whole variable domain SAVISQKPSRDICQRGTSLTIQCQVDSQVTMMFWYRQQPGQSLTLIATANQGSEATYESGFVIDKFPISRPNLTFSTLTVSNMSPEDSSIYLCSVDRGAQFYGYTFGSGTRLTVV.

V and J are TRBV3-1 (or the pseudogene TRBV3-2) and TRBJ1-2; possible D gene TRBD1, 5 bases. The CDR3 spans 15 residues. The germline V gene has CDR1 LGHDT and CDR2 YNNKEL (reference sequence). V was cut by 1 base and J by 1 base, with 10 bases left in between. In DNA, the CDR3 is TGTGCCAGCAGCCAAGGGCAGGACATTAACTATGGCTACACCTTC. Translating gives CASSQGQDINYGYTF.

This rearrangement joins TRBV4-3 to TRBJ2-3; 10 nucleotides match TRBD1. The CDR3 has 16 amino acids. The junction had 3 bases not matched to a gene; V was cut back by 1 base and J by 2 bases. Germline V CDR1 and CDR2: LGHNA, YSLEER. The CDR3 coding sequence is TGCGCCAGCAGCCAAGGACAGGGGGCGCACACAGATACGCAGTATTTT. This gives the protein CASSQGQGAHTDTQYF.

V gene TRBV5-6 combines with J gene TRBJ2-7; D ambiguous. Germline V lookup: CDR1 SGHDT, CDR2 YYEEEE. Between the trimmed V and J ends, which lost 3 bases and 6 bases, there was a span of 13 bases. CDR3 length: 13 residues. The DNA for the CDR3 is TGTGCCAGCAGCTACAATACCGGGCGCGAGCAGTACTTC. This gives the protein CASSYNTGREQYF. The full variable domain, completed using reference TRBV5-6 and TRBJ2-7, is DAGVTQSPTHLIKTRGQQVTLRCSPKSGHDTVSWYQQALGQGPQFIFQYYEEEERQRGNFPDRFSGHQFPNYSSELNVNALLLGDSALYLCASSYNTGREQYFGPGTRLTVT.